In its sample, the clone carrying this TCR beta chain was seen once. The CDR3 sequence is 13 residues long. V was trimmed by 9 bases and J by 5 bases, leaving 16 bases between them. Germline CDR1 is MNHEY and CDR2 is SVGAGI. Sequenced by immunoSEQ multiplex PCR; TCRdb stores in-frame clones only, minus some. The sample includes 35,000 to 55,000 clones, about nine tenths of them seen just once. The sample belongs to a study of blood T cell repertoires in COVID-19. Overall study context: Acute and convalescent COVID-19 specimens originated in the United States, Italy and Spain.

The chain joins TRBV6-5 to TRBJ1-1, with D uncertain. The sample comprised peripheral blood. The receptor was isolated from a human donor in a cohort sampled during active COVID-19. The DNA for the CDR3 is TGTGCCAGTACCCAGGTGAGAGGGACTGAAGCTTTCTTT. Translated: CASTQVRGTEAFF.